This TCR beta chain was documented in a study of glioma-infiltrating T cells (dated by TCRdb to the mid-2010s). About the study as a whole: The low-grade gliomas were WHO grade II oligodendrogliomas or astrocytomas, while the glioblastomas were WHO grade IV tumors sampled at initial diagnosis rather than at recurrent diagnosis. For blood libraries, the target was about 4.5- to 10-fold sequencing coverage of some 1 million peripheral T cells. To measure how far tissue and blood T-cell populations diverged, each tissue-infiltrating repertoire was compared against the peripheral blood repertoire of the same patient. The paired cohort was made up of three low-grade glioma patients, about 8 primary glioblastoma patients and three non-glioma patients who contributed non-neoplastic brain tissue. Dexamethasone was administered to glioma patients for six or fewer days before surgery. The study sequenced TCR alpha- and beta-chain repertoires from glioma tissue, from non-neoplastic brain tissue and from matched peripheral blood mononuclear cells.

Immediately after resection, surgical brain or tumor specimens were cryofrozen in liquid nitrogen, with peripheral blood cells collected concurrently. The CDR3 sequence holds 16 residues, the cysteine and phenylalanine included. The CDR3 DNA has 48 bases and is translated from base 1. The germline V gene provides CDR1 KGHDR and CDR2 SFDVKD. About this clonotype: Its antigen is unknown. A read error is possible here, since a much larger clone lies one base away.

Broader findings and caveats from the paper: Tissue and blood shared very few CDR3 sequences, a result attributed to high CDR3 diversity and limited sampling. VJ-independent divergence between tissue and blood was below expectation in non-neoplastic patients but above expectation in all gliomas, especially low-grade gliomas. Small numbers underpinned the group comparisons: roughly 8 glioblastoma patients, three low-grade glioma patients and three non-neoplastic patients. Patients with low tissue-blood divergence were marked by a signature set of shared blood CDR3 motifs, and that set was depleted in highly divergent patients.

TCR alpha and beta CDR3 regions were amplified with the iRepertoire nested amplicon-rescue multiplex PCR (arm-PCR) platform from RNA. One-step reverse transcription and amplification used about 85-450 ng of tissue mRNA or PBMC total RNA as input. Following bead purification, Illumina adapters were added by a secondary multiplex PCR, and libraries between 200 and 400 bp were gel-purified. The libraries contained internal 6-nucleotide barcodes that were used for demultiplexing. Sequencing of the libraries was done on an Illumina MiSeq using 2x220 or 2x250 nucleotide paired-end reads. As for how the authors treated the data: FLASH 1.2.11 was used to merge paired reads, and BWA-MEM then aligned the reads to the GRCh37 human genome before TRA and TRB reads were extracted. An IMGT-derived reference of cassette sequences and CDR3 motifs, with pseudogenes included, was used for V and J assignment. Reads were translated in three frames, and productive CDR3s were defined by a C…FGXG motif without stop codons. A clonotype was defined as a unique combination of a V-J cassette pair and a CDR3 amino acid sequence. Hamming distance filtering was applied to reads, with thresholds set by the sequence error rate of each sample in mapped regions. The raw public reads went through TCRdb reprocessing: fastp at Q25, MiXCR clone calling, in-frame beta chains kept. CDR3 protein sequences are deduplicated, and each keeps its most common genes and DNA. Here the V and J calls rest on TCRdb's processing, not on the authors' analysis. This sample holds 400,000 or so distinct CDR3 sequences; roughly two fifths were observed only once. Approximately 12% of the sample goes to the ten largest clones.

The sequence links TRBV24-1 to TRBJ2-2, with 8 central nucleotides matching TRBD1. The source is a human donor with low-grade glioma or glioblastoma, undergoing nonglioma brain surgery, or in good health (not recorded which). Input material: glioma tissue, nonneoplastic brain tissue, or PBMCs (not recorded which). The CDR3 protein is CATSDSGQGQTGGLFF. The DNA sequence is given as TGTGCCACCAGTGACTCCGGACAGGGTCAGACCGGGGGGCTGTTTTTT.